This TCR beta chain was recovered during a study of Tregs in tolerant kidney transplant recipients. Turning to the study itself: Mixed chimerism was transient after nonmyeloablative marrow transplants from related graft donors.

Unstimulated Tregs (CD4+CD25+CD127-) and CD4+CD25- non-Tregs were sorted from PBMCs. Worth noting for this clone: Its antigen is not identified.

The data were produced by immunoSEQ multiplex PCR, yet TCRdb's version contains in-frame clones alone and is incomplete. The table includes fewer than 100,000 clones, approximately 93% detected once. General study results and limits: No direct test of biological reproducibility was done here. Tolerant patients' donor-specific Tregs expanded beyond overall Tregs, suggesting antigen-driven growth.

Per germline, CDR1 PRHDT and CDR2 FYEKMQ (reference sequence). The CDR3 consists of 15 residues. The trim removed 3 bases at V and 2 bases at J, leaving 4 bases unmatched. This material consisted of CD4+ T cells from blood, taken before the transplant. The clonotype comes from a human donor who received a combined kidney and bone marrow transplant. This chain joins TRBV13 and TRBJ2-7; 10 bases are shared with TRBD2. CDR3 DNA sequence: TGTGCCAGCAGCTTCCGGACTAGCGGCCCCTACGAGCAGTACTTC. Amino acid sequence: CASSFRTSGPYEQYF. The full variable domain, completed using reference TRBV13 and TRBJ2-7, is AAGVIQSPRHLIKEKRETATLKCYPIPRHDTVYWYQQGPGQDPQFLISFYEKMQSDKGSIPDRFSAQQFSDYHSELNMSSLELGDSALYFCASSFRTSGPYEQYFGPGTRLTVT.